Shown below are 8 T cell receptor beta chains from a single sample sequenced in a study of regulatory T cells in long-lasting Graves disease. Construction of TCR beta libraries relied on iRepertoire HTBI primers and on Arm-PCR targeting CDR3 regions. From the multiplex PCR reads, TCRdb called clonotypes with MiXCR, one entry per CDR3 protein. The data hold approximately 380,000 distinct CDR3 sequences, with less than 25% observed a single time. The time point denotes: persistent/refractory GD, antithyroid drugs over 5 years with positive TRAb. Extracted RNA from PBMCs served as the source of the TCR library. The specimen comprised peripheral blood mononuclear cells (PBMCs), sampled when the disease was refractory, from a patient treated with antithyroid drugs. These receptors all stem from a female donor with Graves disease.

The rearrangement joins TRBV7-2 to TRBJ2-7, with D unclear. Germline V CDR1 and CDR2: SGHTA, FQGNSA. Trimming removed 1 base at V and 3 bases at J, with 25 bases between. The CDR3 covers 19 residues. CDR3 sequence (DNA): TGTGCCAGCAGCTTAGGAGGTAGAACCCTGACTTCATATAACTACGAGCAGTACTTC. It translates to CASSLGGRTLTSYNYEQYF.

The chain carries TRBV7-2 and TRBJ1-5; TRBD1 aligns across 7 bases. This CDR3 has 14 amino acids. Germline V CDR1 and CDR2: SGHTA, FQGNSA. V shed 3 bases and J 5 bases; nucleotides not matched to a gene: 4. The CDR3, as DNA: TGTGCCAGCAGCTTCAGACAGGGCGATCAGCCCCAGCATTTT. Residues: CASSFRQGDQPQHF.

This clonotype was seen only a few times. The V call is TRBV20-1, the J call TRBJ2-7; 10 nucleotides align to TRBD1. Trimming removed 4 bases from V and 2 bases from J; junction bases left unmatched: 5. The CDR3 totals 14 residues. Germline lookup yields CDR1 DFQATT and CDR2 SNEGSKA (reference sequence). Here the CDR3 DNA reads TGCAGTGCTAAGGCCGGGACAGGGGCCTACGAGCAGTACTTC. This translates into CSAKAGTGAYEQYF.

This chain connects TRBV24-1 to TRBJ2-3, with D possibly being TRBD2 (5 bases). V lost 9 bases, J lost 5 bases, and 14 bases lay in between. The CDR3 sequence is 13 residues long. Germline CDR1 KGHDR, CDR2 SFDVKD. CDR3 sequence (DNA): TGTGCCACCGGCAGCGCTGGAGGAGATACGCAGTATTTT. Its protein product is CATGSAGGDTQYF.

Of note for this clonotype: No conserved phenylalanine or tryptophan ends this CDR3, so it is likely a read error. This rearrangement joins TRBV20-1 to TRBJ2-7, with 7 bases aligning to TRBD1. The V gene end was trimmed by 5 bases and the J gene end by 1 base; junction bases not matched to a gene: 5. CDR1 is DFQATT, CDR2 SNEGSKA, per germline (reference sequence). CDR3 length: 13 residues. The CDR3 nucleotides are TGCAGTGCTCCCAGACAGGGATCCTACGAGCAGTACTCC. Residues: CSAPRQGSYEQYS.

This clonotype was seen many times. The chain couples TRBV2 to TRBJ2-7; 7 bases align to TRBD1. CDR1 is SNHLY and CDR2 is FYNNEI in the germline V gene. The CDR3 length is 15 residues. Unmatched junction bases numbered 4, after V lost 2 bases and J lost 0 bases. CDR3 sequence reads: CASSELTGVSYEQYF. In DNA, the CDR3 is TGTGCCAGCAGTGAACTCACAGGGGTCTCCTACGAGCAGTACTTC.

This clonotype was detected many times. J is TRBJ2-7 and V is TRBV30; no reliable D call. Trimming removed 0 bases from V and 1 base from J, with 4 bases in between. Germline V gene lookup returns CDR1 GTSNPN and CDR2 SVGIG (reference sequence). The CDR3 has 12 amino acids. CDR3 region: CAWSVSSYEQYF. DNA for the CDR3: TGTGCCTGGAGTGTATCATCCTACGAGCAGTACTTC.

This clonotype has ten or more counts. The chain uses TRBV12-3 or TRBV12-4 and TRBJ2-7, with 8 nucleotides matching TRBD2. V lost 7 bases to trimming and J lost 3 bases; unmatched junction nucleotides: 5. CDR3 size: 13 residues. This chain's CDR3 is CASKQRESYEQYF. The CDR3 region has the DNA TGTGCCAGCAAGCAGCGGGAGAGCTACGAGCAGTACTTC.